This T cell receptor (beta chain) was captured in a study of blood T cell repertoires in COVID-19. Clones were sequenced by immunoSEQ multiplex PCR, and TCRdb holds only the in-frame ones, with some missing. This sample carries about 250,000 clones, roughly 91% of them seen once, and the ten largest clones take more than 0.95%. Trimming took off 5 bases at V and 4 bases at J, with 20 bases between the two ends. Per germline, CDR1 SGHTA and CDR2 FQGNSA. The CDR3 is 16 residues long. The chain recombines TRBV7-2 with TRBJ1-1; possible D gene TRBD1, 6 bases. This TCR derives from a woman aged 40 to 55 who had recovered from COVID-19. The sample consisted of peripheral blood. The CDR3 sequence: CASSPSGGARGTEAFF. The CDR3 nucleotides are TGTGCCAGCAGCCCTAGTGGGGGGGCGCGGGGCACTGAAGCTTTCTTT. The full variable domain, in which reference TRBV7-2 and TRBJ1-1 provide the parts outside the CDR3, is GAGVSQSPSNKVTEKGKDVELRCDPISGHTALYWYRQSLGQGLEFLIYFQGNSAPDKSGLPSDRFSAERTGGSVSTLTIQRTQQEDSAVYLCASSPSGGARGTEAFFGQGTRLTVV.